The text below deals with one T cell receptor (beta chain). The target antigen is unknown. With 3 bases clipped from V and 2 bases from J, the junction kept 3 bases outside the gene matches. From germline, CDR1 is MNHEY and CDR2 SMNVEV (reference sequence). This CDR3 comprises 14 residues. This entry belongs to a study of cytomegalovirus exposure and HLA in healthy donors. Looking at the study overall: In a previous analysis, 120 million or so unique TCR beta sequences were found from roughly 200 million T cells. Within the Caucasian-associated ancestry cluster were roughly 82% of the roughly 360 genotyped donors. Study-wide results and limits: Being productive about 87% or about 30% of the time was typical of most TCR beta V segments in an earlier analysis. Rarity characterized most TCR sequences, yet some public TCRs appeared in many donors.

PCR employed 60 Vbeta and 13 Jbeta primers. Libraries were prepared by immunoSEQ multiplex PCR; TCRdb keeps only in-frame clonotypes and omits some of them. The profile covers about 96,000 clones, with 65% to 85% appearing a single time and around 3% taken by the ten largest. The sample comprised PBMCs. The chain employs TRBV27 and TRBJ2-7, with 8 bases lining up with TRBD1. The clonotype originates from a female donor in good health and CMV-seropositive. The DNA of the CDR3 is TGTGCCAGCAGTTTGGGACAGGTACCCTACGAGCAGTACTTC. As protein: CASSLGQVPYEQYF.